One T cell receptor (beta chain) is described in this entry. This record comes from a study of blood T cell repertoires in COVID-19. About the research overall: Both acute and convalescent COVID-19 samples were obtained from the United States, Italy and Spain.

The authors' processing: Researchers report that nucleated cell counts were estimated from reference gene primer amplification. Profiling relied on immunoSEQ multiplex PCR, and the TCRdb table lists in-frame clones only, not all of them. The V and J calls and clone size come from that table; D and trimming were worked out from the DNA. The table includes fewer than 200,000 clones, about 84% detected once. Sequenced sample: PBMCs or T cells enriched from blood (not recorded which). The origin of this receptor is a woman aged 40-49 years with acute COVID-19.

This chain's CDR3 is CAISESTREGNELWNEQFF. The CDR3, as DNA: TGTGCCATCAGTGAGTCGACTCGGGAGGGGAACGAACTGTGGAATGAGCAGTTCTTC. The chain uses TRBV10-3 and TRBJ2-1, with TRBD2 matching over 8 bases. The CDR3 has 19 amino acids. Germline lookup yields CDR1 ENHRY and CDR2 SYGVKD. Trimming took 0 bases from V and 7 from J; bases not matched to a gene: 17.